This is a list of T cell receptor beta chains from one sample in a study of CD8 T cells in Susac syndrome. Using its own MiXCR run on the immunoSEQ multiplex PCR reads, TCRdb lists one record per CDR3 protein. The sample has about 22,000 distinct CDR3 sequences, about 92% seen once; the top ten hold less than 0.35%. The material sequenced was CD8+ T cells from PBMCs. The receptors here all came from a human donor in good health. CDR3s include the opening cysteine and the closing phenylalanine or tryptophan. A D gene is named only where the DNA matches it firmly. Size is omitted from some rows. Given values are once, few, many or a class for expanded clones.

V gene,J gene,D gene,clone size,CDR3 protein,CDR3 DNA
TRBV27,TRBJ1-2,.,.,CASSAGSDSGYGYTF,TGTGCCAGCAGTGCCGGCTCAGACAGTGGCTATGGCTACACCTTC
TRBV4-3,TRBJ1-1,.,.,CASSQDWGTTEAFF,TGCGCCAGCAGCCAAGATTGGGGGACCACTGAAGCTTTCTTT
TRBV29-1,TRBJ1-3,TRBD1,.,CSVSWDSSGNTIYF,TGCAGCGTTTCCTGGGACAGCTCTGGAAACACCATATATTTT
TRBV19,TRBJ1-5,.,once,CASSIILDMGNQPQHF,TGTGCCAGTAGTATCATCCTGGATATGGGCAATCAGCCCCAGCATTTT
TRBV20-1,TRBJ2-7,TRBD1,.,CSARAVTGGHEQYF,TGCAGTGCTAGAGCTGTGACAGGGGGCCACGAGCAGTACTTC
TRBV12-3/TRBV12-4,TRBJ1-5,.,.,CASGVEQEILYSNQPQHF,TGTGCCAGCGGAGTAGAACAGGAGATTCTATATAGCAATCAGCCCCAGCATTTT
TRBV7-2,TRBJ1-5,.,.,CASSLAGSQPQHF,TGTGCCAGCAGCTTAGCGGGGTCTCAGCCCCAGCATTTT
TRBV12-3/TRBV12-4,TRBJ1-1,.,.,CASSLVGTEAFF,TGTGCCAGCAGTTTAGTGGGGACTGAAGCTTTCTTT
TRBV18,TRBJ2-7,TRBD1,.,CASSPKTGSSYEQYF,TGTGCCAGCTCCCCAAAGACAGGGAGCTCCTACGAGCAGTACTTC
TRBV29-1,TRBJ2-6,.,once,CSVAGTVTSGANVLTF,TGCAGCGTCGCCGGGACCGTGACCTCTGGGGCCAACGTCCTGACTTTC
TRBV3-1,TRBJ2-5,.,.,CASSRVSETQYF,TGTGCCAGCAGCAGGGTTTCAGAGACCCAGTACTTC
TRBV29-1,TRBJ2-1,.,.,CSVEGGAFGNEQFF,TGCAGCGTCGAGGGGGGGGCCTTCGGCAATGAGCAGTTCTTC
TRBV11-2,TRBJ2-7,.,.,CASSLGGGRHEQYF,TGTGCCAGCAGCTTAGGAGGCGGCAGGCACGAGCAGTACTTC
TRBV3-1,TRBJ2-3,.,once,CASSQDWGRDTDTQYF,TGTGCCAGCAGCCAAGACTGGGGAAGGGACACAGATACGCAGTATTTT
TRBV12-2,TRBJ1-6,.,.,CASRAPGQGGSPLHF,TGTGCAAGTCGCGCCCCGGGACAGGGAGGATCACCCCTCCACTTT
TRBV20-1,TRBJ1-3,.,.,CSARDVGNTIYF,TGCAGTGCTAGGGACGTGGGAAACACCATATATTTT
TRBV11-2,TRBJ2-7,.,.,CASSLAGTTLRTVQYF,TGTGCCAGCAGCTTAGCCGGGACGACCTTACGTACGGTGCAGTACTTC
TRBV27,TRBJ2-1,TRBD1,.,CASSWTGDEQFF,TGTGCCAGCAGTTGGACAGGTGATGAGCAGTTCTTC
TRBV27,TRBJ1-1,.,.,CASSLRGTGSTEAFF,TGTGCCAGCAGTTTAAGAGGGACGGGGAGCACTGAAGCTTTCTTT
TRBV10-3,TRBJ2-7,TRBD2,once,CAISESPGTSGYEQYF,TGTGCCATCAGTGAGTCTCCCGGGACTAGCGGCTACGAGCAGTACTTC
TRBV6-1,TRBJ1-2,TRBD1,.,CASSVFRDRDSTEGYTF,TGTGCCAGCAGTGTATTCCGGGACAGGGACAGCACGGAGGGCTACACCTTC
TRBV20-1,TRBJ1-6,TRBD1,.,CSARTGEGWNSPLHF,TGCAGTGCAAGGACAGGGGAGGGTTGGAATTCACCCCTCCACTTT
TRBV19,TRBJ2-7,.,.,CASSIEGRVYEQYF,TGTGCCAGTAGTATAGAAGGCAGAGTCTACGAGCAGTACTTC
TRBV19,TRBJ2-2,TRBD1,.,CASSIRGQGDTGELFF,TGTGCCAGTAGTATCCGGGGACAGGGGGACACCGGGGAGCTGTTTTTT
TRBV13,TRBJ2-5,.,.,CASSLGRGAQETQYF,TGTGCCAGCAGCTTAGGTCGTGGAGCACAAGAGACCCAGTACTTC
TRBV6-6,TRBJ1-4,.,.,CASSPQPPSPNEKLFF,TGTGCCAGCAGCCCCCAACCACCGTCACCGAATGAAAAACTGTTTTTT
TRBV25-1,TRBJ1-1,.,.,CASSEGRNTEAFF,TGTGCCAGCAGTGAAGGGAGGAACACTGAAGCTTTCTTT
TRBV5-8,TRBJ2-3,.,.,CASSPQYF,TGTGCCAGCAGCCCGCAGTATTTT
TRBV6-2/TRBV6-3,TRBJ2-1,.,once,CASSYERNEQFF,TGTGCCAGCAGTTACGAGAGGAATGAGCAGTTCTTC
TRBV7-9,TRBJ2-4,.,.,CASRGAGENIQYF,TGTGCCAGCAGGGGGGCAGGGGAAAACATTCAGTACTTC
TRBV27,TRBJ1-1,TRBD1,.,CASSLQGWNTEAFF,TGTGCCAGCAGTCTACAGGGGTGGAACACTGAAGCTTTCTTT
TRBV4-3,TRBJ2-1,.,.,CASSQDPSSYNEQFF,TGCGCCAGCAGCCAAGACCCGAGCTCCTACAATGAGCAGTTCTTC
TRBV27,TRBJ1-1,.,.,CASSIGTANTEAFF,TGTGCCAGCAGTATTGGGACTGCGAACACTGAAGCTTTCTTT
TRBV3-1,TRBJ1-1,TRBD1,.,CASSQETRFRDSTSYTEAFF,TGTGCCAGCAGCCAAGAAACCAGATTCCGGGACAGCACTTCGTACACTGAAGCTTTCTTT
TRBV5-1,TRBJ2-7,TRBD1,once,CASSIMTGSYEQYF,TGCGCCAGCAGTATTATGACAGGGTCCTACGAGCAGTACTTC
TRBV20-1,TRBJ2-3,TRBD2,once,CSALGTSGVFPASTDTQYF,TGCAGTGCTCTAGGGACTAGCGGGGTTTTCCCGGCGAGCACAGATACGCAGTATTTT
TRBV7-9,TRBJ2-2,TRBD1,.,CASSRDSLTGELFF,TGTGCCAGCAGCCGGGACAGCCTCACCGGGGAGCTGTTTTTT
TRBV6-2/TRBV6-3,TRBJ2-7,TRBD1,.,CASSWDRAEYEQYF,TGTGCCAGCAGTTGGGACAGGGCGGAATACGAGCAGTACTTC
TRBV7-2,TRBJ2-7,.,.,CASSLDGTLDEQYF,TGTGCCAGCAGCTTAGACGGGACCCTCGACGAGCAGTACTTC
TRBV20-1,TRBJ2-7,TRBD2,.,CSARGERGPAYEQYF,TGCAGTGCTAGAGGGGAGCGGGGGCCAGCCTACGAGCAGTACTTC
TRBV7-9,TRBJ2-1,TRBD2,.,CASSPRSAGAYNEQFF,TGTGCCAGCAGCCCCCGCTCAGCGGGGGCGTACAATGAGCAGTTCTTC
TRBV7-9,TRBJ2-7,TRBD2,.,CASSLAAGLAGGREQYF,TGTGCCAGCAGCTTAGCGGCGGGGCTAGCGGGGGGACGCGAGCAGTACTTC
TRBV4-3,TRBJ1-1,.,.,CASSQDRANTEAFF,TGCGCCAGCAGCCAAGACAGAGCCAACACTGAAGCTTTCTTT
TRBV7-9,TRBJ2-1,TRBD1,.,CASSSTTGQGSSYNEQFF,TGTGCCAGCAGCTCTACCACAGGACAGGGGAGCTCCTACAATGAGCAGTTCTTC
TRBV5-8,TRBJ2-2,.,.,CASSLDGGTVFAGELFF,TGTGCCAGCAGTCTGGATGGAGGGACAGTATTTGCGGGGGAGCTGTTTTTT
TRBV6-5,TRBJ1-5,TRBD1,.,CASGTGAQPQHF,TGTGCCAGCGGCACAGGGGCCCAGCCCCAGCATTTT
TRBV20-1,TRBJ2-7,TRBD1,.,CSARVGQGASYEQYF,TGCAGTGCTAGAGTGGGCCAGGGGGCGAGCTACGAGCAGTACTTC
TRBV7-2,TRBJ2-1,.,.,CASSLYASVSSYNEQFF,TGTGCCAGCAGCTTATACGCTAGCGTTAGCTCCTACAATGAGCAGTTCTTC
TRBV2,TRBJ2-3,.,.,CASTLRADTQYF,TGTGCCAGCACCTTGCGGGCAGATACGCAGTATTTT
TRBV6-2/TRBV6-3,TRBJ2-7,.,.,CASSYSRAYEQYF,TGTGCCAGCAGTTACTCGAGGGCCTACGAGCAGTACTTC
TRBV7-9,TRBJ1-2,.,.,CASSLINRFDGYTF,TGTGCCAGCAGCTTAATCAACAGATTTGATGGCTACACCTTC
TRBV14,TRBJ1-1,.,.,CASSQETNTEAFF,TGTGCCAGCAGCCAAGAAACGAACACTGAAGCTTTCTTT
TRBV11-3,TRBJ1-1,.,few,CASSSGGEAFF,TGTGCCAGCAGCTCTGGTGGTGAAGCTTTCTTT
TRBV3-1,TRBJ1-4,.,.,CASSLTPQPTNEKLFF,TGTGCCAGCAGCCTCACCCCACAGCCAACTAATGAAAAACTGTTTTTT
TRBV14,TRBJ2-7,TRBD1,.,CASSLYRGAFYEQYF,TGTGCCAGCAGTCTCTACAGGGGGGCATTCTACGAGCAGTACTTC
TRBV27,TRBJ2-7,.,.,CASSHTYEQYF,TGTGCCAGCAGTCATACCTACGAGCAGTACTTC
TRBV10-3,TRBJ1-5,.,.,CATNPGTDSNQPQHF,TGTGCCACCAATCCCGGGACGGATAGCAATCAGCCCCAGCATTTT
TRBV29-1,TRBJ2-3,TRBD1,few,CSVPGTGTDTQYF,TGCAGCGTGCCCGGGACAGGCACAGATACGCAGTATTTT
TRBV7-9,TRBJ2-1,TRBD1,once,CASRTGTGYNEQFF,TGTGCCAGCAGAACCGGGACAGGATACAATGAGCAGTTCTTC
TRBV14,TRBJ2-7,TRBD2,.,CASSHGTSGYEQYF,TGTGCCAGCAGCCACGGGACTAGCGGCTACGAGCAGTACTTC